This T cell receptor beta chain was observed in a study of CD4+ T cells in melanoma. The CDR3 sequence is 16 residues long. Germline V gene sequence: CDR1 SGHDN, CDR2 FVKESK. The V and J ends lost 5 bases and 5 bases respectively, with 21 bases between them. Clones were sequenced by immunoSEQ multiplex PCR, and TCRdb holds only the in-frame ones, with some missing. This table holds about 120,000 clones, 92% found once. The sequence derives from a human donor with melanoma. The sample was peripheral blood. V is TRBV14 and J is TRBJ2-5; no clear D. The CDR3 coding sequence is TGTGCCAGCAGCACCCGGGCCCCAGTTGGGCAGGAGACCCAGTACTTC. It codes for CASSTRAPVGQETQYF.